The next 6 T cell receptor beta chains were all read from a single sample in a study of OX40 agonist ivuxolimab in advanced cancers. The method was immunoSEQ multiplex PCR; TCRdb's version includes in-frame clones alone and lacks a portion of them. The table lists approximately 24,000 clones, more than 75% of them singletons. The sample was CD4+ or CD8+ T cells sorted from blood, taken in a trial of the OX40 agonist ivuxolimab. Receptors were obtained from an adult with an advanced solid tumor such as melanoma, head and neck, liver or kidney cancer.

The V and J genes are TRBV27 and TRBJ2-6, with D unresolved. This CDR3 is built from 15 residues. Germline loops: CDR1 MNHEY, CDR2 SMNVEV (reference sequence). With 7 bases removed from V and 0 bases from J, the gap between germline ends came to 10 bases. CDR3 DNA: TGTGCCAGCACTACACTGGCCTCTGGGGCCAACGTCCTGACTTTC. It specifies CASTTLASGANVLTF.

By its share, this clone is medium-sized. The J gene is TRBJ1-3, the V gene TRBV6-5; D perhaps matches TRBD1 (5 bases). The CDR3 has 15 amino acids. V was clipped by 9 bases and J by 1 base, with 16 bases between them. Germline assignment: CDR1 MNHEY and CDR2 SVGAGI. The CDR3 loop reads CASKTRDLSGNTIYF. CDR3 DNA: TGTGCCAGTAAAACCCGGGACCTTTCTGGAAACACCATATATTTT.

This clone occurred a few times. The CDR3 sequence: CASSLGTSYTGELFF. The CDR3 DNA reads TGTGCCAGCAGCCTAGGCACTTCTTACACCGGGGAGCTGTTTTTT. The chain carries TRBV11-2 and TRBJ2-2, with D unresolved. The CDR3 loop spans 15 amino acids. The V end was cut by 5 bases, the J end by 3 bases, with 13 bases between. Germline V CDR1 and CDR2: SGHAT, FQNNGV. Based on the CDR3 plus reference TRBV11-2 and TRBJ2-2, the full variable domain is EAGVAQSPRYKIIEKRQSVAFWCNPISGHATLYWYQQILGQGPKLLIQFQNNGVVDDSQLPKDRFSAERLKGVDSTLKIQPAKLEDSAVYLCASSLGTSYTGELFFGEGSRLTVL.

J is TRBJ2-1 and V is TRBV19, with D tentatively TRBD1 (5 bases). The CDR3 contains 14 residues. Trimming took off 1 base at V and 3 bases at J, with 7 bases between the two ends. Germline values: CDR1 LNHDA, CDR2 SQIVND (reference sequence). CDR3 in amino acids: CASSIADSYNEQFF. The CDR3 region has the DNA TGTGCCAGTAGTATAGCTGACAGCTACAATGAGCAGTTCTTC.

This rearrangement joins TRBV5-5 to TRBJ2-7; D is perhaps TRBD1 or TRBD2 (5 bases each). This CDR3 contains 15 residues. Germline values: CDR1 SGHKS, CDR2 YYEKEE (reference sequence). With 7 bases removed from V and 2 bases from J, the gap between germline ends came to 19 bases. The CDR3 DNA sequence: TGTGCCAGCGCGATCGGGACCGGGACGGCCTACGAGCAGTACTTC. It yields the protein CASAIGTGTAYEQYF.

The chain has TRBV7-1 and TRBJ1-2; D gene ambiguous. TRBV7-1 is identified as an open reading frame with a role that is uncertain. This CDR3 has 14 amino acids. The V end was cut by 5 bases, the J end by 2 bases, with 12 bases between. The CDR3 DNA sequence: TGTGCCAGCAGCATTCCCGGGGAGAACTATGGCTACACCTTC. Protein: CASSIPGENYGYTF.